The 13 T cell receptor beta chains given below trace back to one sample, sequenced in a study of PD-L1 blockade in urothelial cancer. The protocol was immunoSEQ multiplex PCR, while the TCRdb copy is restricted to in-frame clones and leaves out a portion. The sample gives tens of thousands of clones, over 80% of which show up once; around 2.1% is in the top ten. Time point here: pretreatment peripheral blood. Specimen: PBMCs, collected around atezolizumab (anti-PD-L1) treatment. Source of these receptors: a man aged 60 to 75 with urothelial cancer.

This clone has only a few counts. The V and J genes are TRBV5-5 and TRBJ1-1; D is possibly TRBD1 (6 bases). The germline CDR1 and CDR2 sequences are SGHKS and YYEKEE (reference sequence). The CDR3 extends over 16 amino acids. V lost 1 base to trimming and J lost 0 bases, with 13 bases between them. The CDR3 region is CASSLHRGSMNTEAFF. The CDR3 DNA reads as TGTGCCAGCAGCTTGCATAGGGGGAGCATGAACACTGAAGCTTTCTTT.

V usage is TRBV28 and J usage is TRBJ2-2, with 10 bases lining up with TRBD2. This CDR3 region has 16 residues. In germline, CDR1 is MDHEN, CDR2 SYDVKM. J lost 4 bases, V lost 7 bases, and 9 bases had no gene match. The CDR3 reads CASINGAGGGTGELFF. As DNA, the CDR3 is TGTGCCAGCATCAATGGAGCGGGAGGGGGCACCGGGGAGCTGTTTTTT.

The chain employs TRBV6-6 and TRBJ2-2, with 7 nucleotides matching TRBD2. CDR3 length equals 15 residues. The V and J ends lost 5 bases and 7 bases, in that order; junction bases with no gene match: 10. From germline, CDR1 is MNHNY and CDR2 SVGAGI (reference sequence). In nucleotides, the CDR3 is TGTGCCAGCAGTGAGGGAGGGCCGTTAGGCGGGGAGCTGTTTTTT. This gives the protein CASSEGGPLGGELFF.

The chain is built from TRBV15 and TRBJ2-6; 7 nucleotides align to TRBD1. There are 20 residues in the CDR3. The V and J ends lost 2 bases and 4 bases, in that order; junction bases with no gene match: 17. The germline V gene encodes CDR1 LNHNV and CDR2 YYDKDF (reference sequence). CDR3: CATSRPYGQKQGPGANVLTF. The CDR3 bases are TGTGCCACCAGCAGACCGTATGGCCAGAAACAGGGGCCCGGGGCCAACGTCCTGACTTTC.

The V call is TRBV11-2, the J call TRBJ2-2, with a possible D match to TRBD2 (5 bases). This CDR3 contains 16 residues. CDR1 is SGHAT, CDR2 FQNNGV, per germline. The ends were cut back, 0 bases at V and 4 bases at J, with 12 bases in the middle. The CDR3 protein is CASSLEGGRITGELFF. The CDR3, as DNA: TGTGCCAGCAGCTTAGAGGGCGGGCGGATCACCGGGGAGCTGTTTTTT.

V and J are TRBV2 and TRBJ2-3; D unclear. Per germline, CDR1 SNHLY and CDR2 FYNNEI. The CDR3 is 14 residues long. Between the trimmed V and J ends, which lost 5 bases and 0 bases, there was a span of 9 bases. CDR3 loop: CASSLRFSTDTQYF. The CDR3 DNA is TGTGCCAGCAGTCTGAGGTTTAGCACAGATACGCAGTATTTT.

This chain uses TRBV5-1 with TRBJ2-4, with 7 bases lining up with TRBD1. Germline V gene sequence: CDR1 SGHRS, CDR2 YFSETQ. Germline trimming cut 4 bases from V and 10 bases from J; bases unmatched to any gene: 8. The CDR3 length is 13 residues. The CDR3 reads CASSQTGWAIQYF. The CDR3 bases are TGCGCCAGCAGCCAGACAGGGTGGGCAATTCAGTACTTC. Variable domain in full (rest from reference TRBV5-1 and TRBJ2-4): KAGVTQTPRYLIKTRGQQVTLSCSPISGHRSVSWYQQTPGQGLQFLFEYFSETQRNKGNFPGRFSGRQFSNSRSEMNVSTLELGDSALYLCASSQTGWAIQYFGAGTRLSVL.

The V call is TRBV2, the J call TRBJ2-4; TRBD1 matches 8 bases. Germline V gives CDR1 SNHLY, CDR2 FYNNEI. The CDR3 is 15 residues long. The J segment lost 7 bases and the V segment lost 2 bases, leaving 7 bases of the junction unmatched. CDR3 sequence: CASSEPGQGGNIQYF. CDR3 coding DNA: TGTGCCAGCAGTGAACCTGGACAGGGCGGTAACATTCAGTACTTC.

The chain couples TRBV20-1 to TRBJ1-1, with D tentatively TRBD1 (5 bases). The V and J ends lost 7 bases and 11 bases respectively, with 17 bases between them. The CDR3 extends over 11 amino acids. The germline V gene encodes CDR1 DFQATT and CDR2 SNEGSKA (reference sequence). CDR3 coding DNA: TGCAGTGGTCTCGGGGAGGGGCGGGCTTTCTTT. Protein sequence: CSGLGEGRAFF.

CDR3 in amino acids: CASSPGGREGTQYF. CDR3 in DNA: TGCGCCAGCAGCCCCGGCGGTAGGGAGGGGACCCAGTACTTC. The chain has TRBV5-1 and TRBJ2-5, with 7 bases lining up with TRBD2. Germline V lookup: CDR1 SGHRS, CDR2 YFSETQ. The CDR3 has 14 amino acids. The J segment lost 7 bases and the V segment lost 4 bases, leaving 10 bases of the junction unmatched.

The chain recombines TRBV10-2 with TRBJ2-7; 7 bases match TRBD2. CDR3 length equals 15 residues. Germline loops: CDR1 WSHSY, CDR2 SAAADI. The junction had 9 bases not matched to a gene; V was cut back by 2 bases and J by 5 bases. CDR3 residues: CASSERGTIDHEQYF. In DNA, the CDR3 is TGCGCCAGCAGTGAGAGAGGGACTATTGATCACGAGCAGTACTTC.

This clone was recorded only once. The rearrangement links TRBV5-1 to TRBJ1-1; D is unclear. The germline gives CDR1 SGHRS, CDR2 YFSETQ. The ends were cut back, 5 bases at V and 4 bases at J, with 18 bases in the middle. The CDR3 consists of 15 residues. The chain's CDR3 is CASSVSSSSLTEAFF. The DNA for the CDR3 is TGCGCCAGCAGTGTTTCGAGTTCCTCCCTCACTGAAGCTTTCTTT.

In the case of this clone: The sample contains more than one DNA sequence encoding this CDR3. The chain has TRBV30 and TRBJ1-4; TRBD1 is a possible D gene (5 bases). The CDR3 has 13 residues. The germline V gene has CDR1 GTSNPN and CDR2 SVGIG (reference sequence). The CDR3 nucleotides are TGTCTAGGGGCCACCCCAACTAATGAAAAACTGTTTTTT. This gives the protein CLGATPTNEKLFF.